The sequence of this T cell receptor (beta chain) was determined in a study of T-cell reconstitution after alpha-beta-depleted transplantation in children. Study-level findings and limits: About two months after transplant, alpha-beta T cells reportedly came from several hundred expanded graft clones.

In its sample, this clonotype was seen many times. Its target is not known. Unique molecular identifiers were used to barcode this TCRbeta library. TCRdb itself ran the PCR reads through MiXCR, one entry per CDR3 protein. This table holds almost 250,000 distinct CDR3 sequences, about 25% found once. This clonotype originated in a girl aged 2-10 years with Fanconi anemia, due to receive a stem cell transplant. Sequences were derived from PBMCs, sampled before TCRalphabeta/CD19-depleted stem cell transplant.

The CDR3 DNA is TGTGCCAGCAGTTCATCCGGGAACCCCTACACAGATACGCAGTATTTT. It codes for CASSSSGNPYTDTQYF. The V gene is TRBV27, the J gene TRBJ2-3, with D perhaps matching TRBD2 (5 bases). V was trimmed by 4 bases and J by 2 bases, leaving 16 bases between them. The CDR3 contains 16 residues. Germline CDR1 MNHEY, CDR2 SMNVEV (reference sequence).